This TCR beta chain comes out of a study of shared clonotypes between healthy human individuals. Trimming cost V 2 bases and J 4 bases; bases outside gene matches: 7. CDR1 GTSNPN and CDR2 SVGIG come from the germline V gene (reference sequence). CDR3 length: 15 residues. As processed by the authors: ImmunoSEQ output lacked quality scores and full-length reads, limiting matched filtering. Sequencing was performed with immunoSEQ multiplex PCR; in TCRdb, only in-frame clones are kept and a portion is missing. The DNA was the basis for D and trimming; V, J and clone size are from that table. The sample contains roughly 1 million clones, about 74% of which appear only once. General observations from the study: The study found roughly 5% of naive CD4 clonotypes shared across a few donors.

Note on this clone: Its antigen remains unidentified.

The TCR was taken from a young man in good health. The chain recombines TRBV30 with TRBJ2-7, with 11 bases matching TRBD2. The specimen sequenced was memory CD4+ T cells sorted from blood. As to subset: CD45RA-negative fraction. The DNA of the CDR3 is TGTGCCTGGAGTATTTCCGGGACTAGCGGATACGAGCAGTACTTC. Translation: CAWSISGTSGYEQYF. The full variable domain, with the rest looked up from reference TRBV30 and TRBJ2-7, is SQTIHQWPATLVQPVGSPLSLECTVEGTSNPNLYWYRQAAGRGLQLLFYSVGIGQISSEVPQNLSASRPQDRQFILSSKKLLLSDSGFYLCAWSISGTSGYEQYFGPGTRLTVT.